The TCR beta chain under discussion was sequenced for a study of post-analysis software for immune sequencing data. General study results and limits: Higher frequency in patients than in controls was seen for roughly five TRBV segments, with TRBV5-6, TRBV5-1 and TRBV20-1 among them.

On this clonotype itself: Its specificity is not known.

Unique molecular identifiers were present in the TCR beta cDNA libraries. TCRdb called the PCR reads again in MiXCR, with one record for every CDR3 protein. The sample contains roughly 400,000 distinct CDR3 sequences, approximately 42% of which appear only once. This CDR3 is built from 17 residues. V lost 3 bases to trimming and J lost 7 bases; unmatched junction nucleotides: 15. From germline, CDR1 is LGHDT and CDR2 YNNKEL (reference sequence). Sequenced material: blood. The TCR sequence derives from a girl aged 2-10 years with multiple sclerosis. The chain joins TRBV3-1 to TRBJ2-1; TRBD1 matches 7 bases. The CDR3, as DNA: TGTGCCAGCAGCCAGCAACTTGGGACAGTCGGGAAGAATGAGCAGTTCTTC. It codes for CASSQQLGTVGKNEQFF.